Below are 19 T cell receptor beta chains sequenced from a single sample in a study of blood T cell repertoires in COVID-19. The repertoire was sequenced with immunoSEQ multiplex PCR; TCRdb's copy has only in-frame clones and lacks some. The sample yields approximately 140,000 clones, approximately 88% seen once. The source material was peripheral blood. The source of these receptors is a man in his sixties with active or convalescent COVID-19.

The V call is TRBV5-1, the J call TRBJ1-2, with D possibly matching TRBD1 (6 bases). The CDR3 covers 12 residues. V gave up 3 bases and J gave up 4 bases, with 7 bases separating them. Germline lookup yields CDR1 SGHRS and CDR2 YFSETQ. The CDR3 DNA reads TGCGCCAGCAGCTCGGACAGCTATGGCTACACCTTC. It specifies CASSSDSYGYTF.

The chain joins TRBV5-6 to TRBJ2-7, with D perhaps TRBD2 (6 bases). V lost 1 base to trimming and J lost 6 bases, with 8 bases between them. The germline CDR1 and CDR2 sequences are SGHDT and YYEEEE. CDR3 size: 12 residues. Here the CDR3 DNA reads TGTGCCAGCAGCTTGTTCGGGGGCGAGCAGTACTTC. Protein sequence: CASSLFGGEQYF.

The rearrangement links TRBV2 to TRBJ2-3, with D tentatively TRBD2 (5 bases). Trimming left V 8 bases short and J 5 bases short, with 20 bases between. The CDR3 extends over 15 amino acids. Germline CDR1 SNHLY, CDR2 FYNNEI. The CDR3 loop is CASPQERSLRDTQYF. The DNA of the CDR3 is TGTGCCAGCCCGCAGGAGCGGTCCCTCCGAGATACGCAGTATTTT.

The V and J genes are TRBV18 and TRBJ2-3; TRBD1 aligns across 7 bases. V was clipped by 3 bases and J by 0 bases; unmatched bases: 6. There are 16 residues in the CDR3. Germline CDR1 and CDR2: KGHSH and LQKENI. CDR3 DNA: TGTGCCAGCTCACCGCCGGGACAGAAGAGCACAGATACGCAGTATTTT. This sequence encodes CASSPPGQKSTDTQYF. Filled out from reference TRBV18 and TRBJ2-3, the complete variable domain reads NAGVMQNPRHLVRRRGQEARLRCSPMKGHSHVYWYRQLPEEGLKFMVYLQKENIIDESGMPKERFSAEFPKEGPSILRIQQVVRGDSAAYFCASSPPGQKSTDTQYFGPGTRLTVL.

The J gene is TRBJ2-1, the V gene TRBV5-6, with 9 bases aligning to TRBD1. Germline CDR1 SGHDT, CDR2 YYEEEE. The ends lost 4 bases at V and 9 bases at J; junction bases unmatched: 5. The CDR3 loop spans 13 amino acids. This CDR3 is CASSGTGGFEQFF. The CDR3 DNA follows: TGTGCCAGCAGCGGAACAGGGGGCTTTGAGCAGTTCTTC.

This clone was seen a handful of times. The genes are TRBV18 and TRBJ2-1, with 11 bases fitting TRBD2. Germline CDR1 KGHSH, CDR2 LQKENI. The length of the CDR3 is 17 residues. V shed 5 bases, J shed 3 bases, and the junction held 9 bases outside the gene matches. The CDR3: CASSALLAGGLYNEQFF. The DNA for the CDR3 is TGTGCCAGCTCAGCGCTTCTAGCGGGAGGCCTCTACAATGAGCAGTTCTTC.

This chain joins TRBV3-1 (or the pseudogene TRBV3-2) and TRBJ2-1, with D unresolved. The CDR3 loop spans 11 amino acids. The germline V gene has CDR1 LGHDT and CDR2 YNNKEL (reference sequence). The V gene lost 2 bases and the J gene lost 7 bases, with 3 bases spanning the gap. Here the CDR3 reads CASSQTNEQFF. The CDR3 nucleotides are TGTGCCAGCAGCCAAACAAATGAGCAGTTCTTC.

The CDR3 region has the DNA TGTGCCAGCTCATATTCCGGGACAGGGAGGACTGAAGCTTTCTTT. Its translation is CASSYSGTGRTEAFF. The V call is TRBV18, the J call TRBJ1-1; 9 nucleotides line up with TRBD1. CDR1 and CDR2 (germline): KGHSH, LQKENI. CDR3 length: 15 amino acids. The V gene end was trimmed by 5 bases and the J gene end by 5 bases; junction bases not matched to a gene: 9.

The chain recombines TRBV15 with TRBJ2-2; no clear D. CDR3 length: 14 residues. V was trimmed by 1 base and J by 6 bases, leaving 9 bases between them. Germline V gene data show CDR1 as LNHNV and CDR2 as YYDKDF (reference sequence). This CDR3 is CATSRAVVAGELFF. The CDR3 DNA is TGTGCCACCAGCAGAGCGGTAGTGGCCGGGGAGCTGTTTTTT.

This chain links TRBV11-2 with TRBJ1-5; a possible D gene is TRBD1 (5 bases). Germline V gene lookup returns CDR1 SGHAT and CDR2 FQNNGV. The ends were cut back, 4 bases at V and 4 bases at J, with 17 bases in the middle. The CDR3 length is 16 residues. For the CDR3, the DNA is TGTGCCAGCAGCTCCCTTATCGGGGGACGGAATCAGCCCCAGCATTTT. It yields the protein CASSSLIGGRNQPQHF. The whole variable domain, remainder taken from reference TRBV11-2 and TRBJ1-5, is EAGVAQSPRYKIIEKRQSVAFWCNPISGHATLYWYQQILGQGPKLLIQFQNNGVVDDSQLPKDRFSAERLKGVDSTLKIQPAKLEDSAVYLCASSSLIGGRNQPQHFGDGTRLSIL.

CDR3 region: CASSSGTGAHEQYF. CDR3 bases: TGTGCCAGCAGCTCCGGGACAGGGGCCCACGAGCAGTACTTC. This chain uses TRBV7-3 with TRBJ2-7; 10 positions match TRBD1. The J segment lost 5 bases and the V segment lost 4 bases, leaving 5 bases of the junction unmatched. This CDR3 comprises 14 residues. Germline assignment: CDR1 SGHTA and CDR2 FQGTGA.

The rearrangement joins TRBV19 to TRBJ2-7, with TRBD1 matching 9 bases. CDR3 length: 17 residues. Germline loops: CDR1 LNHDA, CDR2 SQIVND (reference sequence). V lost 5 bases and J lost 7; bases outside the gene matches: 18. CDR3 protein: CASSPAGQGSSSGEQYF. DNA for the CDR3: TGTGCCAGTAGTCCAGCGGGACAGGGTAGTTCCTCGGGAGAGCAGTACTTC.

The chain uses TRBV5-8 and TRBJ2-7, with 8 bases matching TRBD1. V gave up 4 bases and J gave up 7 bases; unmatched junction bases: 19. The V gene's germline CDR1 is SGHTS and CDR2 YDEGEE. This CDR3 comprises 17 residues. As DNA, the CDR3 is TGTGCCAGCAGCCCTGGGGTGGATTCAGGGGGCCTTGGGGAGCAGTACTTC. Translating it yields CASSPGVDSGGLGEQYF.

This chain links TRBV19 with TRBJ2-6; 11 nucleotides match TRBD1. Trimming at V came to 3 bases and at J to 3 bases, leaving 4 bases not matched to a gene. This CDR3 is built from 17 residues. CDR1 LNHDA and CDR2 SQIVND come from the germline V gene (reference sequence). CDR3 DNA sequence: TGTGCCAGTAGTATCGGACAGGGGGCCTATGGGGCCAACGTCCTGACTTTC. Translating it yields CASSIGQGAYGANVLTF.

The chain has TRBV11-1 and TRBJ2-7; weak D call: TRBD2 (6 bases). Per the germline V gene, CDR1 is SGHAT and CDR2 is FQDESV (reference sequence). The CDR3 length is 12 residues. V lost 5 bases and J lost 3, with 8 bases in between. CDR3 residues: CASSPGGYEQYF. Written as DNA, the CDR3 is TGTGCCAGCAGCCCCGGGGGCTACGAGCAGTACTTC.

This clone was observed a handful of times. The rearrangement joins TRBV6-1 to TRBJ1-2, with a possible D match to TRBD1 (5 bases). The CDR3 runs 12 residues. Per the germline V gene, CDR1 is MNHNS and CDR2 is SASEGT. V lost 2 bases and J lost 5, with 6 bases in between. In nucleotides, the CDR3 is TGTGCCAGCAGTGAACGGGGGTATGGCTACACCTTC. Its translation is CASSERGYGYTF.

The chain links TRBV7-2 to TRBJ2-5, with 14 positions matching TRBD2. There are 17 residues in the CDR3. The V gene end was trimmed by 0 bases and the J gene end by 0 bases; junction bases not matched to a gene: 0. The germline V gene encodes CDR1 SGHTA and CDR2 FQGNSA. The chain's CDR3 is CASSLATSGRDQETQYF. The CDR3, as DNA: TGTGCCAGCAGCTTAGCGACTAGCGGGAGGGACCAAGAGACCCAGTACTTC. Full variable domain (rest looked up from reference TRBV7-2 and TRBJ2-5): GAGVSQSPSNKVTEKGKDVELRCDPISGHTALYWYRQSLGQGLEFLIYFQGNSAPDKSGLPSDRFSAERTGGSVSTLTIQRTQQEDSAVYLCASSLATSGRDQETQYFGPGTRLLVL.

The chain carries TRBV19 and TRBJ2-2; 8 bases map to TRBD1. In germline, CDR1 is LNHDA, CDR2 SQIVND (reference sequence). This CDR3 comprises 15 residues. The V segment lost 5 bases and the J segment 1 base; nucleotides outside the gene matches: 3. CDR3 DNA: TGTGCCAGTAGTTTACAGGGGGGGAACACCGGGGAGCTGTTTTTT. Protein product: CASSLQGGNTGELFF. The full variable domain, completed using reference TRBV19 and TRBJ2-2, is DGGITQSPKYLFRKEGQNVTLSCEQNLNHDAMYWYRQDPGQGLRLIYYSQIVNDFQKGDIAEGYSVSREKKESFPLTVTSAQKNPTAFYLCASSLQGGNTGELFFGEGSRLTVL.

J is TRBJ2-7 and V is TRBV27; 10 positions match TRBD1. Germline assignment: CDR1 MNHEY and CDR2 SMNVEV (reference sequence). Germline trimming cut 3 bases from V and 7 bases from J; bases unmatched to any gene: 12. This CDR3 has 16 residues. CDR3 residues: CASSFASGTGVREQYF. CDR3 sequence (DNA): TGTGCCAGCAGTTTCGCGTCCGGGACAGGGGTTCGTGAGCAGTACTTC.